Below are 10 T cell receptor beta chains sequenced from a single sample in a study of blood T cell repertoires in COVID-19. Measured with immunoSEQ multiplex PCR; TCRdb has only the in-frame clones, and not every one. The sample includes around 370,000 clones, around 86% of them seen just once. The sample was peripheral blood. The receptors shown here come from a woman between 50 and 59 years old with COVID-19, enrolled during active disease.

The CDR3, as DNA: TGTGCCAGCAGCGATAGCGGGAAACGACAGAACGAGCAGTACTTC. Translation gives CASSDSGKRQNEQYF. J is TRBJ2-7 and V is TRBV11-2; TRBD2 matches 8 bases. The CDR3 length is 15 residues. J gave up 5 bases and V 5 bases, and 11 bases lay outside the gene matches. CDR1 and CDR2 (germline): SGHAT, FQNNGV.

This rearrangement joins TRBV27 to TRBJ2-1; maybe TRBD1 (5 bases). There are 15 residues in the CDR3. CDR1 and CDR2 from the germline V gene are MNHEY and SMNVEV (reference sequence). Trimming removed 9 bases from V and 0 bases from J, with 15 bases in between. CDR3 bases: TGTGCCAGTTCCGACAGCTCTTCCTCCTACAATGAGCAGTTCTTC. It encodes CASSDSSSSYNEQFF.

This clone came up once. CDR3 loop: CASSLYGGSGSPSTDTQYF. DNA for the CDR3: TGCGCCAGCAGCTTGTATGGCGGTAGCGGGTCCCCTAGCACAGATACGCAGTATTTT. The V and J genes are TRBV5-1 and TRBJ2-3; TRBD2 matches 7 bases. Germline values: CDR1 SGHRS, CDR2 YFSETQ. Trimming at V came to 1 base and at J to 0 bases, leaving 14 bases not matched to a gene. The CDR3 runs 19 residues.

CDR3 residues: CASSDRLRGYTF. DNA of the CDR3: TGTGCCAGCAGTGACCGGCTGAGGGGCTACACCTTC. The rearrangement links TRBV28 to TRBJ1-2; D unresolved. Germline V gene lookup returns CDR1 MDHEN and CDR2 SYDVKM. Trimming took 5 bases from V and 8 from J, leaving 12 bases between them. The CDR3 is made up of 12 amino acids.

This rearrangement joins TRBV4-2 to TRBJ1-1; 9 nucleotides align to TRBD1. Germline CDR1 is LGHNA and CDR2 is YNFKEQ. The CDR3 is 16 amino acids. Losses at the gene ends were 3 bases for V and 6 bases for J; bases not matched to a gene: 11. The CDR3: CASSHTQGADLAEAFF. DNA for the CDR3: TGTGCCAGCAGCCACACACAGGGGGCAGACCTAGCTGAAGCTTTCTTT.

The CDR3 here is CASSTRGGTSYGYTF. Written as DNA, the CDR3 is TGTGCCAGCAGCACCCGCGGGGGGACATCCTATGGCTACACCTTC. This rearrangement joins TRBV7-2 to TRBJ1-2, with TRBD1 as a possible D gene (6 bases). V was trimmed by 5 bases and J by 4 bases, leaving 17 bases between them. Per the germline V gene, CDR1 is SGHTA and CDR2 is FQGNSA. This CDR3 has 15 amino acids.

The genes are TRBV9 and TRBJ1-3, with D maybe TRBD1 (6 bases). The CDR3 extends over 15 amino acids. Between the trimmed V and J ends, which lost 4 bases and 0 bases, there was a span of 11 bases. Germline CDR1 reads SGDLS; CDR2 reads YYNGEE. In DNA, the CDR3 is TGTGCCAGCAGCCAAACAGGGATCTCTGGAAACACCATATATTTT. It yields the protein CASSQTGISGNTIYF.

The chain couples TRBV25-1 to TRBJ1-1; TRBD1 agrees at 7 bases. From germline, CDR1 is MGHDK and CDR2 SYGVNS. The CDR3 extends over 16 amino acids. V shed 7 bases and J 1 base; nucleotides not matched to a gene: 12. CDR3: CASTPTGAVGNTEAFF. As DNA, the CDR3 is TGTGCCAGCACGCCCACAGGGGCAGTGGGGAACACTGAAGCTTTCTTT.

The chain links TRBV29-1 to TRBJ2-1; 10 nucleotides line up with TRBD2. The V gene end was trimmed by 4 bases and the J gene end by 7 bases; junction bases not matched to a gene: 7. This CDR3 comprises 14 residues. Germline CDR1 and CDR2: SQVTM and ANQGSEA. Here the CDR3 DNA reads TGCAGCGTTGTCGCTAGCGGGAGAAGTAATGAGCAGTTCTTC. It translates to CSVVASGRSNEQFF.

The V gene is TRBV24-1, the J gene TRBJ2-3; a possible D gene is TRBD2 (6 bases). Trimming cost V 3 bases and J 5 bases, with 17 bases left between them. This CDR3 is 16 amino acids long. The germline gives CDR1 KGHDR, CDR2 SFDVKD. The CDR3 region is CATSDPGTPGKDTQYF. As DNA, the CDR3 is TGTGCCACCAGTGATCCCGGGACTCCCGGCAAAGATACGCAGTATTTT.